The source of this TCR beta chain is a study of blood T cells in healthy people across ages. Study findings and constraints: Relative to aged donors, long-lived donors carried more naive CD4+ cells and displayed higher diversity.

To note about this clonotype: Its specificity is unknown.

The use of a sample-barcoded 5' primer and a J-beta primer mix characterized a second PCR of roughly 7 to 12 cycles. TCRdb passed the 5' RACE reads through MiXCR, listing each CDR3 protein once. The table has under 1,100,000 distinct CDR3 sequences, almost 25% seen once. The germline gives CDR1 SGHTA, CDR2 FQGTGA. This CDR3 is 13 amino acids long. The V gene lost 2 bases and the J gene lost 4 bases, with 9 bases spanning the gap. For every donor, a draw yielded around 10 milliliters of peripheral blood. This sample also belongs to another study, concerning T cells of mothers and their children. From that paper: A few healthy Caucasian mothers, along with their six children, were the donors. Every mother supplied over 9.5 million TCR beta CDR3 reads and every child 2.5 million to 3.5 million.

This chain uses TRBV7-3 with TRBJ2-7; D is perhaps TRBD1 (6 bases). The origin of this receptor is a girl aged 2-10 years in good health. Material: blood. The CDR3 loop is CASSLLTGYEQYF. Here the CDR3 DNA reads TGTGCCAGCAGCTTATTAACAGGGTACGAGCAGTACTTC.